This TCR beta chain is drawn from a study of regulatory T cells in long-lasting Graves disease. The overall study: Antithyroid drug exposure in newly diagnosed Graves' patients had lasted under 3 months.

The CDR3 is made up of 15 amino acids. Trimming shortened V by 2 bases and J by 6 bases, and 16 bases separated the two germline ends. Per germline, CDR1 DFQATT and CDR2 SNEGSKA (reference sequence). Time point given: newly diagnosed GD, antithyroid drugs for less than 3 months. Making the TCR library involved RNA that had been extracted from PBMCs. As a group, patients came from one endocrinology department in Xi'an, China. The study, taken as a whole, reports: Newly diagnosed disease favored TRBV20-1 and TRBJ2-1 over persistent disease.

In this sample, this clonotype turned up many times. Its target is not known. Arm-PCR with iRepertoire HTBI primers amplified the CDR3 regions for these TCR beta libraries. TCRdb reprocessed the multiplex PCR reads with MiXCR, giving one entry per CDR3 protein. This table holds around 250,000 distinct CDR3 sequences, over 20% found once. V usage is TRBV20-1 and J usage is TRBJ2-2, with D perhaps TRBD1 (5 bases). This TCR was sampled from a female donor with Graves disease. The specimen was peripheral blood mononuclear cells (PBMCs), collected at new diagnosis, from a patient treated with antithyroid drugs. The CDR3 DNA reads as TGCAGTGCTAGACCCACCTCACAGGCGTCCGGGGAGCTGTTTTTT. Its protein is CSARPTSQASGELFF.